What follows is one T cell receptor beta chain and its context. The CDR3 has 15 residues. The germline CDR1 and CDR2 sequences are SGHVS and FNYEAQ. The germline V and J ends were trimmed by 0 bases and 3 bases, with 11 bases remaining between them. Construction of the TCRbeta library involved unique molecular identifiers. TCRdb re-called the PCR reads with MiXCR, one entry per CDR3 protein. Of around 960,000 distinct CDR3 sequences detected, about 31% appear once; the ten largest clones hold about 28%. This sample is part of a study of T-cell reconstitution after alpha-beta-depleted transplantation in children.

The chain couples TRBV7-6 to TRBJ1-1; weak D call: TRBD1 (6 bases). The clonotype originates from a boy under two years old who had a stem cell transplant for SCID, so the T cells may come from the graft donor. The specimen comprised PBMCs, mostly from graft donor cells, sampled 360 days after TCRalphabeta/CD19-depleted stem cell transplant. CDR3: CASSLADSSYTEAFF. CDR3 sequence (DNA): TGTGCCAGCAGCTTAGCGGACAGCTCCTACACTGAAGCTTTCTTT.